The 17 T cell receptor beta chains in this list originate from one sample, sequenced in a study of blood T cells in healthy people across ages. Primed by a sample-barcoded 5' primer and a J-beta primer mix, a second PCR proceeded for 7 to 11 cycles. A single record per CDR3 protein comes from TCRdb applying MiXCR to the 5' RACE reads. Seen here are over a million distinct CDR3 sequences, around 27% observed once, and the top ten hold 0.65% to 0.95%. These data are also associated with another study on T cells of mothers and their children.

Material: blood. These receptors were collected from a girl aged 2-9 years in good health.

This chain links TRBV25-1 with TRBJ2-7, with D perhaps TRBD2 (6 bases). This CDR3 spans 16 amino acids. Looked up from germline, CDR1 is MGHDK and CDR2 is SYGVNS. Trimming left V 6 bases short and J 0 bases short, with 18 bases between. CDR3 in amino acids: CASSPASGATSYEQYF. In DNA form, the CDR3 reads TGTGCCAGCAGCCCGGCCTCGGGAGCCACCTCCTACGAGCAGTACTTC.

The V and J genes are TRBV6-6 and TRBJ2-1, with D perhaps matching TRBD1 (6 bases). The DNA end is more similar to TRBJ2-7, so the J call may be wrong. The germline CDR1 and CDR2 sequences are MNHNY and SVGAGI (reference sequence). The CDR3 is made up of 14 amino acids. CDR3 residues: CASSPATGEIEQYF. CDR3 nucleotides: TGTGCCAGCAGTCCGGCGACAGGTGAGATCGAGCAGTACTTC.

This clonotype was counted a few times. This sequence joins TRBV20-1 and TRBJ2-1; 11 nucleotides line up with TRBD2. The J segment lost 6 bases and the V segment lost 6 bases, leaving 4 bases of the junction unmatched. This CDR3 region has 13 residues. From germline, CDR1 is DFQATT and CDR2 SNEGSKA (reference sequence). As DNA, the CDR3 is TGCAGTGCCCTAGCGGGAGGAATCAATGAGCAGTTCTTC. It encodes CSALAGGINEQFF.

In this sample, this clonotype turned up a few times. J is TRBJ1-2 and V is TRBV4-3; the D is unclear. CDR3 length equals 14 residues. The germline gives CDR1 LGHNA, CDR2 YSLEER. V lost 1 base to trimming and J lost 5 bases, with 11 bases between them. CDR3 residues: CASSQAWEGYGYTF. CDR3 in DNA: TGCGCCAGCAGCCAAGCTTGGGAGGGTTATGGCTACACCTTC.

This clonotype was counted a single time. An end of the junction does not agree with germline; a read error may underlie this. CDR3 in DNA: TGTGCCCGCAGCTCGGAACGGGAGACCCAGTACTTC. It specifies CARSSERETQYF. This chain uses TRBV5-4 with TRBJ2-5; D is ambiguous. CDR3 length equals 12 residues. Germline V lookup: CDR1 SGHNT, CDR2 YYREEE (reference sequence).

The chain joins TRBV5-1 to TRBJ2-5; 11 nucleotides align to TRBD2. The end of the DNA aligns better with TRBJ2-7, so the J call may be wrong. Germline assignment: CDR1 SGHRS and CDR2 YFSETQ. CDR3 size: 14 residues. CDR3 residues: CASSSTSGGSEQYF. Written as DNA, the CDR3 is TGCGCCAGCAGCTCTACTAGCGGGGGAAGCGAGCAGTACTTC.

For the CDR3, the DNA is TGTGCCAGCAGCTTACTATACCGGGACCTAAACAATGAGCAGTTCTTC. Residues: CASSLLYRDLNNEQFF. The rearrangement joins TRBV7-9 to TRBJ2-1, with D perhaps being TRBD1 or TRBD2 (5 bases each). Germline CDR1 and CDR2: SEHNR and FQNEAQ (reference sequence). Trimming took 2 bases from V and 5 from J, leaving 16 bases between them. The CDR3 extends over 16 amino acids.

In the case of this clonotype: It is likely a read error, because the conserved phenylalanine at the end of the CDR3 is missing. The CDR3 is CSARDLNRPQETQYS. CDR3 nucleotide sequence: TGCAGTGCTAGAGATCTTAACAGACCACAAGAGACCCAGTACTCC. The chain has TRBV20-1 and TRBJ2-5, with D unresolved. The CDR3 is 15 amino acids. V was shortened by 0 bases and J by 2 bases, with 13 bases between the two germline ends. In germline, CDR1 is DFQATT, CDR2 SNEGSKA (reference sequence).

In this sample, this clonotype turned up a few times. V gene TRBV7-2 combines with J gene TRBJ2-2; a possible D gene is TRBD1 (6 bases). The germline V and J ends were trimmed by 4 bases and 4 bases, with 13 bases remaining between them. The CDR3 has 15 amino acids. Germline assignment: CDR1 SGHTA and CDR2 FQGNSA. CDR3 sequence (DNA): TGTGCCAGCAGCTGGAGGATAGGGGGCACCGGGGAGCTGTTTTTT. Translation: CASSWRIGGTGELFF.

This chain joins TRBV4-1 and TRBJ1-1; TRBD1 might be the D (5 bases). This CDR3 spans 14 amino acids. CDR1 is MGHRA, CDR2 YSYEKL, per germline. The V end lost 3 bases, the J end lost 1 base, and 9 bases lay between the germline ends. CDR3 nucleotide sequence: TGCGCCAGCAGCCAGGACATTAAGAACACTGAAGCTTTCTTT. Protein sequence: CASSQDIKNTEAFF.

This clonotype showed up just a few times. The chain carries TRBV29-1 and TRBJ2-1; TRBD2 might be the D (5 bases). Germline V CDR1 and CDR2: SQVTM, ANQGSEA. CDR3 length equals 14 residues. The V gene lost 4 bases and the J gene lost 3 bases, with 13 bases spanning the gap. The CDR3: CSVAGSPDYNEQFF. The CDR3 region has the DNA TGCAGCGTTGCGGGGTCTCCGGACTACAATGAGCAGTTCTTC.

This clonotype was seen more than once but under ten times. V is TRBV28 and J is TRBJ1-1; D call uncertain. Germline V gene sequence: CDR1 MDHEN, CDR2 SYDVKM. The germline V and J ends were trimmed by 4 bases and 7 bases, with 10 bases remaining between them. There are 12 residues in the CDR3. CDR3 sequence: CASSYGRFEAFF. The CDR3 DNA reads TGTGCCAGCAGTTACGGACGTTTTGAAGCTTTCTTT.

There are a few counts of this clonotype. V gene TRBV2 combines with J gene TRBJ2-3; D gene uncertain. CDR1 and CDR2 from the germline V gene are SNHLY and FYNNEI. This CDR3 is built from 14 residues. The V end lost 6 bases, the J end lost 10 bases, and 20 bases lay between the germline ends. CDR3 DNA: TGTGCCAGCAGCGGAACCAGCACTGGGAATGCGCAGTATTTT. Amino acid sequence: CASSGTSTGNAQYF.

The chain couples TRBV12-3 or TRBV12-4 to TRBJ1-1, with D tentatively TRBD1 (6 bases). The CDR3 extends over 14 amino acids. Trimming took 6 bases from V and 5 from J, leaving 16 bases between them. CDR3 amino acids: CASRMDSRKTEAFF. The CDR3 nucleotides read TGTGCCAGCAGGATGGACAGTAGGAAAACTGAAGCTTTCTTT.

The chain carries TRBV20-1 and TRBJ2-3, with 8 bases matching TRBD2. From germline, CDR1 is DFQATT and CDR2 SNEGSKA (reference sequence). Losses at the gene ends were 1 base for V and 6 bases for J; bases not matched to a gene: 9. This CDR3 region has 15 residues. The CDR3 sequence is CSARVTSGPSDTQYF. The CDR3 DNA reads TGCAGTGCTAGAGTTACTAGCGGCCCCTCGGATACGCAGTATTTT.

The table lists this clonotype with a few counts. The chain employs TRBV7-2 and TRBJ2-5, with 10 bases that match TRBD2. The germline CDR1 and CDR2 sequences are SGHTA and FQGNSA. This CDR3 has 17 amino acids. V was pared by 1 base and J by 4 bases, with 9 bases of the junction left unmatched. The CDR3 loop reads CASSLVGAGGLRETQYF. As DNA, the CDR3 is TGTGCCAGCAGCTTAGTCGGAGCGGGGGGGCTCCGAGAGACCCAGTACTTC.

This chain joins TRBV20-1 and TRBJ2-1; maybe TRBD1 (6 bases). The J call may be mistaken, given a closer DNA end match to TRBJ2-5. The CDR3 covers 14 residues. Germline V lookup: CDR1 DFQATT, CDR2 SNEGSKA (reference sequence). The CDR3 bases are TGCAGTGCTCATCAGGGGAGTGTTAGGGAGACCCAGTACTTC. Translated: CSAHQGSVRETQYF.